This TCR beta chain was recovered during a study of Graves' ophthalmopathy and Graves' hyperthyroidism. Across the whole study: Samples of peripheral blood were obtained at initial diagnosis, prior to treatment of any kind.

Enrollment excluded any patients with other autoimmune diseases, uncontrolled infections, pregnancy or lactation. This clonotype has a count of ten or more. The authors amplified TCR beta CDR3 regions, and they did so from RNA transcripts for repertoire sequencing. HTBI primers were employed in first-round RT-PCR, then a second-round multiplex PCR followed. TCRdb reanalysed the multiplex PCR reads using MiXCR and keeps one entry per CDR3 protein. The profile shows 360,000 or so distinct CDR3 sequences, approximately 20% of them singletons. V was shortened by 2 bases and J by 6 bases, with 11 bases between the two germline ends. The CDR3 length is 13 residues. Germline V gene sequence: CDR1 SGHDT, CDR2 YYEEEE.

The sequenced material came from peripheral blood. The genes are TRBV5-6 and TRBJ1-1, with no clear D. This receptor was obtained from a woman under 30 with Graves' ophthalmopathy. CDR3 residues: CASSLGGSAEAFF. The CDR3 coding sequence is TGTGCCAGCAGCTTAGGAGGAAGTGCTGAAGCTTTCTTT.